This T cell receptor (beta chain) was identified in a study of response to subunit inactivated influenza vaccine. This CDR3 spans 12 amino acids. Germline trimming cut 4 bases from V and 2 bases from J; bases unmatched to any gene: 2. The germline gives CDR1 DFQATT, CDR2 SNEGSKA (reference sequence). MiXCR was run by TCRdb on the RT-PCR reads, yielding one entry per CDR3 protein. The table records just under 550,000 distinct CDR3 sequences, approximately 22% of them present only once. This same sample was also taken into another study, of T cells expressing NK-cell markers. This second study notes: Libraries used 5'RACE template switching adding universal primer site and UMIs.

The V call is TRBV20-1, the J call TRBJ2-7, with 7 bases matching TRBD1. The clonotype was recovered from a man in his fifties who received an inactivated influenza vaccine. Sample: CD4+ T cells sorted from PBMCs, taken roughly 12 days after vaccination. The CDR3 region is CSANRGPYEQYF. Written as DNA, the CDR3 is TGCAGTGCTAACAGGGGCCCCTACGAGCAGTACTTC.